These T cell receptor beta chains were read from a single sample in a study of T cells in Graves' hyperthyroidism and ophthalmopathy. TCRdb itself ran the multiplex PCR reads through MiXCR, one entry per CDR3 protein. The sample lists around 600,000 distinct CDR3 sequences, about 45% occurring once. The sample consisted of peripheral blood or thyroid tissue (not recorded which). All receptors come from an adult man with Graves' disease, either hyperthyroidism or ophthalmopathy (not recorded which). CDR3s leave out the opening cysteine and the closing phenylalanine or tryptophan. Expanded clones are given a class, and other clones once, few, many or no size at all.

clone size: many
J gene: TRBJ2-7
V gene: TRBV10-3
CDR3 protein: AMGTNSYEQY

clone size: many
J gene: TRBJ1-5
V gene: TRBV19
CDR3 protein: ASRGQTNQPQH

clone size: NA
J gene: TRBJ2-1
V gene: TRBV2
CDR3 protein: ARSGTSRDNEQF

clone size: NA
J gene: TRBJ2-7
V gene: TRBV7-2
CDR3 protein: ASSLQPTPYEQY

clone size: NA
J gene: TRBJ1-1
V gene: TRBV7-2
CDR3 protein: ARVSGANTEAF

clone size: once
J gene: TRBJ2-2
V gene: TRBV9
CDR3 protein: ASSAVAGANTGELF

clone size: NA
J gene: TRBJ1-1
V gene: TRBV7-2
CDR3 protein: ASRAQGADTEAF

clone size: NA
J gene: TRBJ2-7
V gene: TRBV11-1
CDR3 protein: ASSETSGEPSYEQY

clone size: many
J gene: TRBJ1-1
V gene: TRBV24-1
CDR3 protein: ATKTRQRNTEAF

clone size: NA
J gene: TRBJ2-7
V gene: TRBV7-9
CDR3 protein: ATLDRVYEQY

clone size: NA
J gene: TRBJ2-7
V gene: TRBV29-1
CDR3 protein: SLGAQATYEQY

clone size: NA
J gene: TRBJ1-1
V gene: TRBV7-9
CDR3 protein: ASSQTFNTEAF

clone size: few
J gene: TRBJ2-2
V gene: TRBV7-9
CDR3 protein: ASSSPGQGYTGELF

clone size: NA
J gene: TRBJ1-3
V gene: TRBV11-2
CDR3 protein: ASNNFRTASGNTIY

clone size: few
J gene: TRBJ2-5
V gene: TRBV9
CDR3 protein: ASSVEGGYQETQY

clone size: NA
J gene: TRBJ1-3
V gene: TRBV2
CDR3 protein: ASVTGITGNTIY

clone size: many
J gene: TRBJ1-6
V gene: TRBV5-1
CDR3 protein: ASSYQSRGQGSPLH

clone size: NA
J gene: TRBJ1-2
V gene: TRBV29-1
CDR3 protein: SVVPHNYGYT

clone size: NA
J gene: TRBJ1-1
V gene: TRBV25-1
CDR3 protein: ASMGGRRLTNTEAF

clone size: few
J gene: TRBJ2-5
V gene: TRBV3-1
CDR3 protein: ASSHKVFGQGQETQY

clone size: once
J gene: TRBJ2-2
V gene: TRBV29-1
CDR3 protein: SVESDRATGELF

clone size: NA
J gene: TRBJ2-7
V gene: TRBV12-3/TRBV12-4
CDR3 protein: ASRPGQTSYEQY

clone size: NA
J gene: TRBJ2-7
V gene: TRBV29-1
CDR3 protein: SVEDGTGGTYEQY

clone size: NA
J gene: TRBJ1-6
V gene: TRBV25-1
CDR3 protein: ATSPLDRGPSPLH

clone size: many
J gene: TRBJ1-1
V gene: TRBV29-1
CDR3 protein: SGRRRNTEAF

clone size: few
J gene: TRBJ2-5
V gene: TRBV6-5
CDR3 protein: ASSQQGLLETQY

clone size: many
J gene: TRBJ1-6
V gene: TRBV19
CDR3 protein: ASRGQPNSPLH

clone size: once
J gene: TRBJ2-5
V gene: TRBV12-3/TRBV12-4
CDR3 protein: ASSFLGLAGDHQETQY

clone size: NA
J gene: TRBJ1-5
V gene: TRBV7-6
CDR3 protein: ALLPSLDSNQPQH

clone size: NA
J gene: TRBJ1-1
V gene: TRBV7-6
CDR3 protein: ASRSGQGFNTEAF

clone size: NA
J gene: TRBJ1-2
V gene: TRBV20-1
CDR3 protein: SAKAGVLLGYT

clone size: few
J gene: TRBJ1-2
V gene: TRBV25-1
CDR3 protein: ASSRSGGQQYGYT

clone size: NA
J gene: TRBJ2-5
V gene: TRBV7-9
CDR3 protein: ASSFSGGARETQY

clone size: many
J gene: TRBJ2-7
V gene: TRBV7-9
CDR3 protein: ASSLADSYEQY

clone size: NA
J gene: TRBJ1-5
V gene: TRBV12-3/TRBV12-4
CDR3 protein: ASSPDRQNQPQH

clone size: NA
J gene: TRBJ1-6
V gene: TRBV7-9
CDR3 protein: ASSSYGQGDSPLH

clone size: many
J gene: TRBJ1-1
V gene: TRBV6-1
CDR3 protein: ASSSNPEAF

clone size: NA
J gene: TRBJ1-1
V gene: TRBV19
CDR3 protein: ASSRTGRAMNTEAF

clone size: NA
J gene: TRBJ2-5
V gene: TRBV7-9
CDR3 protein: ASSLGGLQTQY

clone size: NA
J gene: TRBJ2-5
V gene: TRBV15
CDR3 protein: ATSIYRAGGVETQY

clone size: many
J gene: TRBJ1-5
V gene: TRBV24-1
CDR3 protein: ATSDGNSNQPQH